Sequencing of this T cell receptor beta chain was carried out in a study of beta chain features in type 1 diabetes. Overall study findings and caveats: A moderate, significant TCRB CDR3 shortening appeared in type 1 diabetes across four CD4+ subsets. Naive, central memory and regulatory TCRB repertoires appeared more similar among patients than healthy donors.

TCRB transcripts that were expressed got sequenced, as all of the isolated RNA had been reverse transcribed. Data came from immunoSEQ multiplex PCR; TCRdb stores just in-frame clones and leaves some out. The top ten clones hold about 0.016% of a sample with 300,000 to 350,000 clones, around an eighth of them seen once. All sorted populations exceeded 95% purity. This clone has just a few counts. The antigen remains unidentified. Sequencing was carried out using naive CD4+ T cells from blood. This TCR was sampled from a woman aged 18-29 years with type 1 diabetes.

As DNA, the CDR3 is TGTGCCAGCAGATGGGGGGTTTATAGCAATCAGCCCCAGCATTTT. Its translation is CASRWGVYSNQPQHF. The V call is TRBV7-2, the J call TRBJ1-5; tentatively, D is TRBD1 (5 bases). Trimming took off 6 bases at V and 0 bases at J, with 12 bases between the two ends. This CDR3 is built from 15 residues. Germline V gives CDR1 SGHTA, CDR2 FQGNSA.